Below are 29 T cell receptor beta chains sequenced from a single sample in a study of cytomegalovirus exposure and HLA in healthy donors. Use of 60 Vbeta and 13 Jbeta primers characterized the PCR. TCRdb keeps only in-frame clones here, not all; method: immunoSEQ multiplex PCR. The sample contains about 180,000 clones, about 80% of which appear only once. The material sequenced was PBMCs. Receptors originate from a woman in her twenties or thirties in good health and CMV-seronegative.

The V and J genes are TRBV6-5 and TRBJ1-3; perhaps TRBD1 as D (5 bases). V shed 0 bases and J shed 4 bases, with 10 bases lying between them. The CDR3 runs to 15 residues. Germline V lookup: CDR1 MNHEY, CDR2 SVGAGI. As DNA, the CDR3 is TGTGCCAGCAGTTACTCGGAGGGGTCAGGAAACACCATATATTTT. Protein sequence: CASSYSEGSGNTIYF.

The CDR3 bases are TGTGCCAGCAGCTCACAGGGGCGGATCAATGAGCAGTTCTTC. It encodes CASSSQGRINEQFF. This chain uses TRBV7-2 with TRBJ2-1; 7 nucleotides align to TRBD1. CDR1 and CDR2 from the germline V gene are SGHTA and FQGNSA. The CDR3 extends over 14 amino acids. V dropped 4 bases and J dropped 6; count of bases not matched to a gene: 6.

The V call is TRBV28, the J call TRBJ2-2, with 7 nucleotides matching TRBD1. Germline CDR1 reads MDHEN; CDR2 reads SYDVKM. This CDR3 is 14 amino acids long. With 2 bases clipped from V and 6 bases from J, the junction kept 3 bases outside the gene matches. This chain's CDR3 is CASSLAGGSGELFF. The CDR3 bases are TGTGCCAGCAGTTTAGCAGGGGGATCCGGGGAGCTGTTTTTT.

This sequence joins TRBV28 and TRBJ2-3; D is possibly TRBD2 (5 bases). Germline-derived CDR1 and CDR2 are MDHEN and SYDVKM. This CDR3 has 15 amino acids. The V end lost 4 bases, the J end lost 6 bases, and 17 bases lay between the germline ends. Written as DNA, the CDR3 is TGTGCCAGCAGTTCCGCCTCCCGCCGGACTGATACGCAGTATTTT. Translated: CASSSASRRTDTQYF.

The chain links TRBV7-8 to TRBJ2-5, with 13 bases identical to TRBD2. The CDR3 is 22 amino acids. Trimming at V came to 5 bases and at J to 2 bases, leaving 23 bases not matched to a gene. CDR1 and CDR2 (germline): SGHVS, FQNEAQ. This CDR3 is CASSLTRRWTSGGTLVQETQYF. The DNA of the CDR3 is TGTGCCAGCAGCCTTACCCGCCGTTGGACTAGCGGGGGTACCTTGGTTCAAGAGACCCAGTACTTC. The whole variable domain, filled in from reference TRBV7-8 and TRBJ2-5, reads GAGVSQSPRYKVAKRGQDVALRCDPISGHVSLFWYQQALGQGPEFLTYFQNEAQLDKSGLPSDRFFAERPEGSVSTLKIQRTQQEDSAVYLCASSLTRRWTSGGTLVQETQYFGPGTRLLVL.

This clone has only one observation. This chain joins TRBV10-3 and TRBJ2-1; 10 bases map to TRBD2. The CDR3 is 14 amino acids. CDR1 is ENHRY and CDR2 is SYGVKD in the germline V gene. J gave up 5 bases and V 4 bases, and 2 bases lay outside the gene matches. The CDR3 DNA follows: TGTGCCATCAGTGGAGCGGGGGGGGACAATGAGCAGTTCTTC. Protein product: CAISGAGGDNEQFF.

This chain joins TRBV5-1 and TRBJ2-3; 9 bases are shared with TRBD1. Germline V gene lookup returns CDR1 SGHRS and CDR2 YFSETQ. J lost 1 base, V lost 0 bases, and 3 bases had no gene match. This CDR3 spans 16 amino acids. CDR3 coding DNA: TGCGCCAGCAGCTTGGAGACAGGGGGTGGCACAGATACGCAGTATTTT. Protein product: CASSLETGGGTDTQYF.

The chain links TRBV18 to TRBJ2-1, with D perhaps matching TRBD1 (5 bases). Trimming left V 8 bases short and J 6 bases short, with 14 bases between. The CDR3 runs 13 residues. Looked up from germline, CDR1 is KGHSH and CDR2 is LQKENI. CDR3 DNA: TGTGCCAGCGACAGCAAAGCTTCCAATGAGCAGTTCTTC. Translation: CASDSKASNEQFF.

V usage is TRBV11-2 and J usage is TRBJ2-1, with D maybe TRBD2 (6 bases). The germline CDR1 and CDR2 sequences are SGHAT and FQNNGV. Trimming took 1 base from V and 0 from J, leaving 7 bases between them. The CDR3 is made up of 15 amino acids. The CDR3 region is CASSLGAGSYNEQFF. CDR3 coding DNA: TGTGCCAGCAGCTTAGGAGCGGGCTCCTACAATGAGCAGTTCTTC.

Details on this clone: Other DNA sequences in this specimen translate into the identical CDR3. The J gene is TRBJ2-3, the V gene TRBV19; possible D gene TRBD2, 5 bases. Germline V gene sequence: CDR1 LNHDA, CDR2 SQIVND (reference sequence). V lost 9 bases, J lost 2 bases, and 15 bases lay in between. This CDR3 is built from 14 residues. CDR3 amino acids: CASRPRGSTDTQYF. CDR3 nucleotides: TGTGCCAGCAGGCCCCGGGGATCCACAGATACGCAGTATTTT.

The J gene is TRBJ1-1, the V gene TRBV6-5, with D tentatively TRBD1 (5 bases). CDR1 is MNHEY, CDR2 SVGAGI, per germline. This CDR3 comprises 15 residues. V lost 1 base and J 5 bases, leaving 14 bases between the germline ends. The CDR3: CASSYFSGGRTEAFF. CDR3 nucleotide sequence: TGTGCCAGCAGTTACTTCTCGGGGGGTCGAACTGAAGCTTTCTTT.

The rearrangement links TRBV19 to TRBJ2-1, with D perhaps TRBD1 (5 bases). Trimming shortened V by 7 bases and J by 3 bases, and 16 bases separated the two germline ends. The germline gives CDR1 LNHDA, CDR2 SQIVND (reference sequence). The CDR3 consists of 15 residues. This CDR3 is CASTPPDIRYNEQFF. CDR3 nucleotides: TGTGCCAGTACTCCGCCGGACATTCGCTACAATGAGCAGTTCTTC.

The CDR3 DNA reads TGTGCCAGCAGCCAAGATACTAGCGGCAACACCGGGGAGCTGTTTTTT. Residues: CASSQDTSGNTGELFF. The V and J genes are TRBV4-2 and TRBJ2-2, with 8 nucleotides matching TRBD2. J was trimmed by 2 bases and V by 0 bases; bases with no gene match: 2. The CDR3 is made up of 16 amino acids. CDR1 is LGHNA, CDR2 YNFKEQ, per germline.

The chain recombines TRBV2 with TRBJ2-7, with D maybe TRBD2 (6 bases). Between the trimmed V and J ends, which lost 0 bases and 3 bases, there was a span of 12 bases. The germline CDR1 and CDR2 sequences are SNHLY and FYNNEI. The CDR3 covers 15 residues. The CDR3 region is CASSEAGGEIYEQYF. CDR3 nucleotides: TGTGCCAGCAGTGAAGCGGGGGGAGAGATCTACGAGCAGTACTTC.

DNA of the CDR3: TGTGCCAGCGGAACAGGGGAGGTTTGGAATGAGCAGTTCTTC. This encodes CASGTGEVWNEQFF. The chain couples TRBV28 to TRBJ2-1, with D tentatively TRBD1 (7 bases). Germline V lookup: CDR1 MDHEN, CDR2 SYDVKM. Trimming removed 8 bases from V and 7 bases from J, with 18 bases in between. CDR3 length: 14 amino acids.

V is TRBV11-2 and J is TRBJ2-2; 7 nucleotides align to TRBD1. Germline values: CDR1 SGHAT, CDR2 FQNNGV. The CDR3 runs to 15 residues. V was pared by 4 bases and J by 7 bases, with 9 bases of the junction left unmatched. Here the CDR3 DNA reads TGTGCCAGCAGCTCCTCCGGGACAGTCGGCGGGGAGCTGTTTTTT. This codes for CASSSSGTVGGELFF.

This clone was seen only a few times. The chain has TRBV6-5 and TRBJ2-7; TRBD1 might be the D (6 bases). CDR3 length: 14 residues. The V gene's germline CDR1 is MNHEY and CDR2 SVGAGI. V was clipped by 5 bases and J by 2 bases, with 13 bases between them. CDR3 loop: CASSGTLQAYEQYF. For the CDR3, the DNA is TGTGCCAGCAGTGGGACACTGCAAGCCTACGAGCAGTACTTC.

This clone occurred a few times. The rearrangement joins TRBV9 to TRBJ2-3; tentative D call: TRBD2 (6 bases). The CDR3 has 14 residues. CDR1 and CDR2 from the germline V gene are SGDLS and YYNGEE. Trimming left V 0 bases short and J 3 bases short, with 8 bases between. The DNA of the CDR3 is TGTGCCAGCAGCGTAGATCGGGGGACAGATACGCAGTATTTT. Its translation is CASSVDRGTDTQYF.

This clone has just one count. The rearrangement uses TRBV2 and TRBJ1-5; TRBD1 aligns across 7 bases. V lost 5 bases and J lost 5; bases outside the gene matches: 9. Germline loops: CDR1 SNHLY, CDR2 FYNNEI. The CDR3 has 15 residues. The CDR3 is CASSSYATGDQPQHF. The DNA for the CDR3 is TGTGCCAGCAGTTCGTACGCTACAGGGGATCAGCCCCAGCATTTT.

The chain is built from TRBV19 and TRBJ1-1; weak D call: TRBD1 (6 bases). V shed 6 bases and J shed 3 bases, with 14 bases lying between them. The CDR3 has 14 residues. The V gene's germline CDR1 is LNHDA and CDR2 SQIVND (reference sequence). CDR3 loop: CASRTRTADTEAFF. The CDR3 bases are TGTGCCAGTAGAACCCGGACAGCAGACACTGAAGCTTTCTTT. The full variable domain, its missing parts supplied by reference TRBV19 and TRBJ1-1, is DGGITQSPKYLFRKEGQNVTLSCEQNLNHDAMYWYRQDPGQGLRLIYYSQIVNDFQKGDIAEGYSVSREKKESFPLTVTSAQKNPTAFYLCASRTRTADTEAFFGQGTRLTVV.

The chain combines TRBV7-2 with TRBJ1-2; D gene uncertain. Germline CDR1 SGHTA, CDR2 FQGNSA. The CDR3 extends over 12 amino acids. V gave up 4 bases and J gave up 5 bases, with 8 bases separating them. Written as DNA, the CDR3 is TGTGCCAGCAGCTCCGGGTATTATGGCTACACCTTC. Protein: CASSSGYYGYTF.

In DNA, the CDR3 is TGTGCCAGCAGGGACAGGGGAATCTTCTACGAGCAGTACTTC. Its translation: CASRDRGIFYEQYF. The chain employs TRBV7-2 and TRBJ2-7, with 9 bases identical to TRBD1. The length of the CDR3 is 14 residues. CDR1 and CDR2 (germline): SGHTA, FQGNSA. The V segment lost 6 bases and the J segment 3 bases; nucleotides outside the gene matches: 6.

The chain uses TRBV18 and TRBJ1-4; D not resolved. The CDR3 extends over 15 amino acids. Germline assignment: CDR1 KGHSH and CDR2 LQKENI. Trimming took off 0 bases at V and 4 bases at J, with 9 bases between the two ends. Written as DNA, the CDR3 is TGTGCCAGCTCACCACCATTAGGACTTAATGAAAAACTGTTTTTT. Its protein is CASSPPLGLNEKLFF.

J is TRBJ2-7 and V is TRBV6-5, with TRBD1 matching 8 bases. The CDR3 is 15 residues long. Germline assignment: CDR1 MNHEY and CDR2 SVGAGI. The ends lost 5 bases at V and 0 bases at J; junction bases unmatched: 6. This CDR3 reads CASSTGQGSSYEQYF. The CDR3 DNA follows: TGTGCCAGCAGTACTGGACAGGGTTCCTCCTACGAGCAGTACTTC.

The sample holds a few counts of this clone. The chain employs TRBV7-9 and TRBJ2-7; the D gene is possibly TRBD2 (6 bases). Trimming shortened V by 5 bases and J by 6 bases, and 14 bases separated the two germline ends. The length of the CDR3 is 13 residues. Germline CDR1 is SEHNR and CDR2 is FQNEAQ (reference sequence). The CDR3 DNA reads TGTGCCAGCAGCCGAGAGACTAGTACCGAGCAGTACTTC. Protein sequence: CASSRETSTEQYF.

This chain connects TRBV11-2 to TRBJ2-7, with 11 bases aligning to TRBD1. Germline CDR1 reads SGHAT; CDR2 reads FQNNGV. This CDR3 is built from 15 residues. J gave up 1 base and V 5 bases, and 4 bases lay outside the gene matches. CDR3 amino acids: CASSQRDRGSYEQYF. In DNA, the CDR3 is TGTGCCAGCAGCCAGAGGGACAGGGGGTCCTACGAGCAGTACTTC.

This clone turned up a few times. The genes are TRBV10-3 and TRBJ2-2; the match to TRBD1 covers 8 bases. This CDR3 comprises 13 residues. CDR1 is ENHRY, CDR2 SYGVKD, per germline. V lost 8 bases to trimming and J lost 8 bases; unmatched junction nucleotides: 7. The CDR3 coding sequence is TGTGCCATCCAGGGACAGGCTCGTGGGGAGCTGTTTTTT. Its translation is CAIQGQARGELFF.

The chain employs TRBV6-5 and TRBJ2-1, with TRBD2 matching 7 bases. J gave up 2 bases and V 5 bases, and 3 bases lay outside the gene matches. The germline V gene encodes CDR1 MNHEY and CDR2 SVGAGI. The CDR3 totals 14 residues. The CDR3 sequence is CASSHSGPYNEQFF. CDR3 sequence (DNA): TGTGCCAGCAGTCATAGCGGGCCCTACAATGAGCAGTTCTTC.

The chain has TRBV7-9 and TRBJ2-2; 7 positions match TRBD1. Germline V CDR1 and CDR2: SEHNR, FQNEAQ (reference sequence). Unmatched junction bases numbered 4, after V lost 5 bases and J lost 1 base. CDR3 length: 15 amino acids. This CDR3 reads CASSDRDRNTGELFF. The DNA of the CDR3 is TGTGCCAGCAGCGACCGGGACAGGAACACCGGGGAGCTGTTTTTT.